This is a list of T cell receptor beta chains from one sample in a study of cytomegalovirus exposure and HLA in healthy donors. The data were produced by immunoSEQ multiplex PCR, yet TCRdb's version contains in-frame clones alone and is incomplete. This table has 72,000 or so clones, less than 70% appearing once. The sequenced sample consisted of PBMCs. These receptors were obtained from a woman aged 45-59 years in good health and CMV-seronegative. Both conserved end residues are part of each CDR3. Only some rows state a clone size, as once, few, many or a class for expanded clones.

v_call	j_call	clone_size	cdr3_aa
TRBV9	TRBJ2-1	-	CASSARLAAEQFF
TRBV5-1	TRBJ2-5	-	CASSLRTSEGTQYF
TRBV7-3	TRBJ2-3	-	CASSQSRSLDTQYF
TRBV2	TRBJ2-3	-	CASPPAGVPDTQYF
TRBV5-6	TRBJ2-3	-	CASLGIATLETDTQYF
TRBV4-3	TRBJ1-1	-	CASSQNRGLPTEAFF
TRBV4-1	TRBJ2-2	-	CASSRGYGFTGTGELFF
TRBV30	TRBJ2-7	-	CACSMGRGPYYEQYF
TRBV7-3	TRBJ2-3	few	CASSHSGDTQYF
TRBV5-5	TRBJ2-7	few	CASTPDGVGEQYF
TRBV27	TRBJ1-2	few	CASRRTGPSNYGYTF
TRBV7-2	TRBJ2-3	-	CASSLLAGVTDTQYF
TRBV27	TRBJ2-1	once	CASSPGWGDNEQFF
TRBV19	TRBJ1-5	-	CASSRGTGVGQPQHF
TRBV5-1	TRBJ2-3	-	CASSLEQGTQYF
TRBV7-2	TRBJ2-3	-	CASSGSQDWTQYF
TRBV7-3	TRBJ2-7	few	CASSPPRYEQYF
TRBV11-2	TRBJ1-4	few	CASSLQGQGNEKLFF
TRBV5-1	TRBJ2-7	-	CASSPNPGSSYEQYF
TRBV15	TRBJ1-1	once	CATRGRGTEAFF
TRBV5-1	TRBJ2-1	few	CASSFFQGEYNEQFF
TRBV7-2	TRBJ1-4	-	CASSFGRDRGLFF
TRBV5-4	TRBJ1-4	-	CASSSGQWGEKLFF
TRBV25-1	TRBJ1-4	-	CASKGEGGIREKLFF
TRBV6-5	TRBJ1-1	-	CASSYSIQVHEAFF
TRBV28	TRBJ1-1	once	CASSSPTGGYSEAFF
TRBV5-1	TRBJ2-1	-	CASRSPGLAGAPRSYNEQFF
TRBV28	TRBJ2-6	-	CASSFVRGANVLTF
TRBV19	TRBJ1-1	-	CASSIGYRTGREVEAFF
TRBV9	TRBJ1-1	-	CASSVAGTGDTEAFF
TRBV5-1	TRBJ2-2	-	CASSLSSRGASGELFF
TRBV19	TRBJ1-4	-	CASRGGAGNEKLFF
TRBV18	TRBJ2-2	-	CASSPRASNTGELFF
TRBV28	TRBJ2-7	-	CASSLVVTEQYF
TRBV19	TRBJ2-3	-	CASSGLAAYSTDTQYF
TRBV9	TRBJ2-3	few	CASSDIAEYTQYF